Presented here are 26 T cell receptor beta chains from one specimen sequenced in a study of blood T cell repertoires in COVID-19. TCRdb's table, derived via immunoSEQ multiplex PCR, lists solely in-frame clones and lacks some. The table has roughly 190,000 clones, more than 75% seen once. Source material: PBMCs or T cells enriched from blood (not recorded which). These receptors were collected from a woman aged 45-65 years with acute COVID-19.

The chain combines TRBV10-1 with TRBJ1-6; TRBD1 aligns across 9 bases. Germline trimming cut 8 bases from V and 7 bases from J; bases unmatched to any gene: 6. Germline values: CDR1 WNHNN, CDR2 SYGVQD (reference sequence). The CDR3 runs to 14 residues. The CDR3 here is CASLGQGANSPLHF. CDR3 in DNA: TGCGCCAGCTTGGGACAGGGTGCGAATTCACCCCTCCACTTT.

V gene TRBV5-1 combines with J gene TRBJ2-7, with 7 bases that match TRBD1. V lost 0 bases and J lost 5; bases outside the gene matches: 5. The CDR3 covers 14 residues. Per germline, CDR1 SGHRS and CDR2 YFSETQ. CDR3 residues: CASSLGQGVHEQYV. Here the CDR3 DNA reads TGCGCCAGCAGCTTGGGACAGGGAGTACACGAGCAGTACGTC.

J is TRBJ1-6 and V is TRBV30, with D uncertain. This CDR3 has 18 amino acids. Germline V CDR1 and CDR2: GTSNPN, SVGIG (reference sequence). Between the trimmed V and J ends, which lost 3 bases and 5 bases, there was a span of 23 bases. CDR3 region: CAWRRQLLFTSHNSPLHF. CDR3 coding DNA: TGTGCCTGGAGGAGACAACTCCTTTTCACGTCTCATAATTCACCCCTCCACTTT.

The CDR3 region is CASRVGQGNTGELFF. The CDR3, as DNA: TGTGCCAGCAGGGTGGGGCAGGGGAACACCGGGGAGCTGTTTTTT. The chain is built from TRBV6-5 and TRBJ2-2, with a possible D match to TRBD1 (5 bases). This CDR3 comprises 15 residues. The V and J ends lost 6 bases and 1 base respectively, with 12 bases between them. Germline CDR1 reads MNHEY; CDR2 reads SVGAGI.

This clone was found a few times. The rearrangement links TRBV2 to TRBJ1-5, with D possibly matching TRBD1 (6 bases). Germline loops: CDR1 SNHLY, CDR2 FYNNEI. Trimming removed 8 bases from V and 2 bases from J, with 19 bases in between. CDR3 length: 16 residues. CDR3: CASRSGGGGGNQPQHF. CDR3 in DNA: TGTGCCAGCCGATCGGGAGGGGGTGGTGGCAATCAGCCCCAGCATTTT.

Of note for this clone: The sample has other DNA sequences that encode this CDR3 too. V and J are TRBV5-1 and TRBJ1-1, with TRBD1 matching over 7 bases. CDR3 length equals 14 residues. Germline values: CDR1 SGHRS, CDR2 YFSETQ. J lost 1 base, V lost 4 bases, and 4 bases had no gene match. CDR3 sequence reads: CASSGGQPNTEAFF. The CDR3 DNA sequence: TGCGCCAGCAGCGGGGGACAGCCGAACACTGAAGCTTTCTTT.

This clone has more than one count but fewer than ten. CDR3 in DNA: TGTGCCAGCAGCGGACAGGGTACCTCTGGGGCCAACGTCCTGACTTTC. The encoded protein is CASSGQGTSGANVLTF. The V and J genes are TRBV11-3 and TRBJ2-6, with 8 bases matching TRBD1. The length of the CDR3 is 16 residues. Per germline, CDR1 SGHNT and CDR2 YENEEA. V was clipped by 5 bases and J by 0 bases; unmatched bases: 3.

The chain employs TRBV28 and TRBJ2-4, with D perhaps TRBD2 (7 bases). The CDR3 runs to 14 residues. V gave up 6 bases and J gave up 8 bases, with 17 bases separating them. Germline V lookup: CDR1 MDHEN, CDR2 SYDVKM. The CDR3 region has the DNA TGTGCCAGCAGGCCAAGGGGGGGAAAACACATTCAGTACTTC. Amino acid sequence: CASRPRGGKHIQYF.

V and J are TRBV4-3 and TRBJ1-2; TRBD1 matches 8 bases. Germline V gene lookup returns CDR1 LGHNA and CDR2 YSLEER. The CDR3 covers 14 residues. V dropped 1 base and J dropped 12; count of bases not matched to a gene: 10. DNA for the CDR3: TGCGCCAGCAGCCAAGGCTTGACAGGGGAGAAGGACACCTTC. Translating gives CASSQGLTGEKDTF.

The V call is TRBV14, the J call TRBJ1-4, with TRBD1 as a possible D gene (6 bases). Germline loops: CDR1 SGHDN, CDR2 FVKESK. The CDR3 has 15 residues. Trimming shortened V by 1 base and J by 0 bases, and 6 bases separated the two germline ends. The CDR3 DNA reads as TGTGCCAGCAGCCAAGCAGGGGCAACTAATGAAAAACTGTTTTTT. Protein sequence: CASSQAGATNEKLFF.

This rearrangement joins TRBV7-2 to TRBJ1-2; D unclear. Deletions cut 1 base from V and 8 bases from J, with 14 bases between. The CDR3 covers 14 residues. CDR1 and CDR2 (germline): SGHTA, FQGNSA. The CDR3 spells CASSLVTERYGYTF. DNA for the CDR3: TGTGCCAGCAGCTTAGTTACAGAAAGGTACGGCTACACCTTC.

CDR3 region: CAISGAGKTGGRNTIYF. CDR3 coding DNA: TGTGCCATCAGTGGGGCTGGGAAAACAGGGGGTCGAAACACCATATATTTT. The chain recombines TRBV10-3 with TRBJ1-3; 8 bases line up with TRBD1. The V gene's germline CDR1 is ENHRY and CDR2 SYGVKD. The CDR3 covers 17 residues. After removal of 4 bases from V and 5 bases from J, the junction contained 13 bases not matched to a gene.

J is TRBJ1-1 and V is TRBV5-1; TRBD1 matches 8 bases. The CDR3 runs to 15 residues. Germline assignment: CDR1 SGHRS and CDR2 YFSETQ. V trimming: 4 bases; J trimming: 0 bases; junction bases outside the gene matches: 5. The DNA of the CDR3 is TGCGCCAGCAGCAGGGACAGGCCCATGAACACTGAAGCTTTCTTT. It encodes CASSRDRPMNTEAFF.

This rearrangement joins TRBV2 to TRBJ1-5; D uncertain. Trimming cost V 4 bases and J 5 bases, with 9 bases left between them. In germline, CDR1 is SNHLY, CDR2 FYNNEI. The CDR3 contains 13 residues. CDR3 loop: CASSGQLDQPQHF. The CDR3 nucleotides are TGTGCCAGCAGTGGACAATTAGATCAGCCCCAGCATTTT.

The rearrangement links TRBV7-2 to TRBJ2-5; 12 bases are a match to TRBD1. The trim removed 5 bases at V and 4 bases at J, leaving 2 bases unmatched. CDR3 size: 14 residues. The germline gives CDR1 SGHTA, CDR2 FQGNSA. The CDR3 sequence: CASSRGQGAETQYF. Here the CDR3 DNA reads TGTGCCAGCAGCCGGGGACAGGGGGCAGAGACCCAGTACTTC.

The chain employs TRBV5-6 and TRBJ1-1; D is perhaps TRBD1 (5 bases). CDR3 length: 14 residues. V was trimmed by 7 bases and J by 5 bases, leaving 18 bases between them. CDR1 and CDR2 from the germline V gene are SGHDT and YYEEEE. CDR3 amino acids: CASGLSTAGTEAFF. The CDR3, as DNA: TGTGCCAGCGGTCTCTCGACAGCCGGGACTGAAGCTTTCTTT.

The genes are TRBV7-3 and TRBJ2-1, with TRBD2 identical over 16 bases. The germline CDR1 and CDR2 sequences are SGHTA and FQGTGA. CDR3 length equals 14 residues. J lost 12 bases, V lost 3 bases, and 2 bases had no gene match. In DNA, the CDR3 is TGTGCCAGCAGCTTGGGACTAGCGGGGGGGCCGCAGTTCTTC. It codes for CASSLGLAGGPQFF.

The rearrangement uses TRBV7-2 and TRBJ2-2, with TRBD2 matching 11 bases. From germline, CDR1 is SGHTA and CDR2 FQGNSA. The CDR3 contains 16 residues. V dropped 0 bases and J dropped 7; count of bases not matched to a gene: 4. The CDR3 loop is CASSLATSGGSGELFF. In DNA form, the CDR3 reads TGTGCCAGCAGCTTAGCCACTAGCGGGGGAAGCGGGGAGCTGTTTTTT.

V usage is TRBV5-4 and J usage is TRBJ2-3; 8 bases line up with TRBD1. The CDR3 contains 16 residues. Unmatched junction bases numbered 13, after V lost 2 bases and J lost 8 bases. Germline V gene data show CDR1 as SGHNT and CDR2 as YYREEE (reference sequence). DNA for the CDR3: TGTGCCAGCAGCTTAGGGATAGGACAGGGAGGAGGTACGCAGTATTTT. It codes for CASSLGIGQGGGTQYF.

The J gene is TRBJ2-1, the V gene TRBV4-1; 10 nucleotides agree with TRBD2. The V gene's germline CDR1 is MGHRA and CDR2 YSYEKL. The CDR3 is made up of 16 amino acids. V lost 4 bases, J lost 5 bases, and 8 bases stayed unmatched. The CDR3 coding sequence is TGCGCCAGCAGCCCGTCTGGGACTAGCGTAAACAATGAGCAGTTCTTC. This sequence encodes CASSPSGTSVNNEQFF.

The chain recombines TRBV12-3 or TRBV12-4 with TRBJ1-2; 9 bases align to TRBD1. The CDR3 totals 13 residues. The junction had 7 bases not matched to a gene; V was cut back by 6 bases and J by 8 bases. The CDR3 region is CASSPGQGRGYTF. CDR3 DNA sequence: TGTGCCAGCAGCCCGGGACAGGGCAGAGGCTACACCTTC.

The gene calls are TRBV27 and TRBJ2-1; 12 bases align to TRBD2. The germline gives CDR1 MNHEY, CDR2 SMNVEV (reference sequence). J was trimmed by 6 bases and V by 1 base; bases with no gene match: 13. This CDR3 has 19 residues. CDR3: CASSLFVASGGAFANEQFF. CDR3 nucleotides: TGTGCCAGCAGTTTATTTGTTGCTAGCGGGGGGGCCTTCGCCAATGAGCAGTTCTTC.

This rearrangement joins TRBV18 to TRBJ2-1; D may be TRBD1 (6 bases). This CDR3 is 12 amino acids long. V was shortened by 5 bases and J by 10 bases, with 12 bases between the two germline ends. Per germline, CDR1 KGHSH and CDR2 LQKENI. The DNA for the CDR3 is TGTGCCAGCTCATATCAACAGGGAGAGCAGTTCTTC. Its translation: CASSYQQGEQFF.

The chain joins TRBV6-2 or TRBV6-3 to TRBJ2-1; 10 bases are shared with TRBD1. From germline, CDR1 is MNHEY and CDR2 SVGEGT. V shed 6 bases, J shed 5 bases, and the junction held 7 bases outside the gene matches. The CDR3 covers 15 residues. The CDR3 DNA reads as TGTGCCAGCAGCCCTGACAGGGGGCGGCACAATGAGCAGTTCTTC. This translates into CASSPDRGRHNEQFF.

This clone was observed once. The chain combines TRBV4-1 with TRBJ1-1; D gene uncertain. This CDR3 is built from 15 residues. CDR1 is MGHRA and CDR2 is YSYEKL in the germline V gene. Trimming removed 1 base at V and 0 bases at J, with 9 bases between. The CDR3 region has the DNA TGCGCCAGCAGCCAAGCTGCACCGGTGAACACTGAAGCTTTCTTT. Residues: CASSQAAPVNTEAFF.

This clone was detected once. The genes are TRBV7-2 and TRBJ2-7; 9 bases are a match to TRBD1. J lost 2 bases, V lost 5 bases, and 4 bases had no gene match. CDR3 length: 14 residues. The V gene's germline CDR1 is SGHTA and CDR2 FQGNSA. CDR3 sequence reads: CASSADRGPYEQYV. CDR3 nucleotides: TGTGCCAGCAGCGCGGACAGGGGTCCCTACGAGCAGTACGTC.